This entry lists 8 T cell receptor beta chains sequenced from one sample in a study of vaccination effects on CD4 cells after COVID-19. The antigens these receptors bind are not known. Antigen-specific CD4+ T cells were first expanded with viral peptide pools by the ViraFEST assay and only then sequenced. Culture proceeded for more than nine days, and CD4+ T cells were then isolated. Vaccine administered to participants consisted of two doses of either BNT162b2 or mRNA-1273. Data came from immunoSEQ multiplex PCR; TCRdb stores just in-frame clones and leaves some out. The sample yields about 22,000 clones, around 70% seen once. The sequencing here drew on CD4+ T cells from PBMCs cultured with HCoV-NL63 spike peptides, taken after COVID-19 vaccination. The receptors come from a human donor who received a COVID-19 vaccine.

There are a few counts of this clone. Here the CDR3 DNA reads TGTGCCAGTAGTAAAGCAGGTAGGGCCTACGAGCAGTACTTC. Its translation is CASSKAGRAYEQYF. V usage is TRBV19 and J usage is TRBJ2-7; D unclear. Deletions cut 4 bases from V and 2 bases from J, with 12 bases between. Germline CDR1 LNHDA, CDR2 SQIVND (reference sequence). The CDR3 has 14 residues.

This chain joins TRBV19 and TRBJ2-5, with a possible D match to TRBD1 (5 bases). CDR3 length: 14 amino acids. V was clipped by 4 bases and J by 4 bases, with 13 bases between them. Germline values: CDR1 LNHDA, CDR2 SQIVND (reference sequence). The DNA of the CDR3 is TGTGCCAGTAGTAGTACGGCAGGGCCAGAGACCCAGTACTTC. Translating it yields CASSSTAGPETQYF.

This chain connects TRBV5-5 to TRBJ1-5, with D perhaps TRBD1 (5 bases). CDR3 length: 15 amino acids. Germline assignment: CDR1 SGHKS and CDR2 YYEKEE (reference sequence). The V gene lost 0 bases and the J gene lost 6 bases, with 13 bases spanning the gap. The CDR3 spells CASSLDPGNRQPQHF. The CDR3 DNA reads as TGTGCCAGCAGCTTGGATCCAGGGAATCGTCAGCCCCAGCATTTT.

This sequence joins TRBV6-4 and TRBJ1-2; D is ambiguous. The CDR3 spans 13 residues. Germline CDR1 is MRHNA and CDR2 is SNTAGT. Trimming took off 5 bases at V and 1 base at J, with 8 bases between the two ends. Written as DNA, the CDR3 is TGTGCCAGCAGTAGCGACAATAACTATGGCTACACCTTC. Translating gives CASSSDNNYGYTF.

The chain recombines TRBV3-1 (or the pseudogene TRBV3-2) with TRBJ1-1; D is ambiguous. In germline, CDR1 is LGHDT, CDR2 YNNKEL (reference sequence). The germline V and J ends were trimmed by 4 bases and 3 bases, with 3 bases remaining between them. The CDR3 length is 11 residues. The CDR3 loop reads CASSLHTEAFF. The CDR3 DNA sequence: TGTGCCAGCAGCCTCCACACTGAAGCTTTCTTT.

CDR3 region: CASSFHSGSSYEQYF. In DNA form, the CDR3 reads TGCGCCAGCAGCTTTCACAGCGGGAGCTCCTACGAGCAGTACTTC. J is TRBJ2-7 and V is TRBV5-1; 8 bases agree with TRBD2. The CDR3 spans 15 residues. CDR1 and CDR2 from the germline V gene are SGHRS and YFSETQ. V gave up 2 bases and J gave up 0 bases; unmatched junction bases: 4.

Here the CDR3 reads CATGDSPSTDTQYF. The CDR3 DNA reads as TGTGCCACGGGGGACAGCCCTAGCACAGATACGCAGTATTTT. The chain links TRBV24-1 to TRBJ2-3, with 7 positions matching TRBD1. The CDR3 spans 14 residues. V lost 10 bases to trimming and J lost 0 bases; unmatched junction nucleotides: 6. Germline V CDR1 and CDR2: KGHDR, SFDVKD.

This clone was seen a few times. The chain uses TRBV6-4 and TRBJ2-1; D is possibly TRBD2 (6 bases). From germline, CDR1 is MRHNA and CDR2 SNTAGT. This CDR3 is built from 14 residues. Trimming stripped 5 bases from V and 9 bases from J, with 17 bases between. The CDR3 region has the DNA TGTGCCAGCAGTCGGGAGCCCGGCATTAGTGAGCAGTTCTTC. Protein sequence: CASSREPGISEQFF.